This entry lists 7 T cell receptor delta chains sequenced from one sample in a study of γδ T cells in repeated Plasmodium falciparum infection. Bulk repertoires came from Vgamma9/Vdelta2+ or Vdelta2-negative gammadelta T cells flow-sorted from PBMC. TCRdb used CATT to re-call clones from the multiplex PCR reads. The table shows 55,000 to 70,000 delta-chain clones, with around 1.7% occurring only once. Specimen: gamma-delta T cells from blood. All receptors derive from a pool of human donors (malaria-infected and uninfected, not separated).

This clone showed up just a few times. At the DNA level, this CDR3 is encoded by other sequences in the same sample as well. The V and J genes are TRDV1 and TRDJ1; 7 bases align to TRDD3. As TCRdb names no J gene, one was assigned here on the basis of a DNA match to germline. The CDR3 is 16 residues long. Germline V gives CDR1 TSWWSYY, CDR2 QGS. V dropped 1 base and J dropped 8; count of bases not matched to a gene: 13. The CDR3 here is CALGEHLAAGGDKLIF. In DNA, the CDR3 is TGTGCTCTTGGGGAACACCTGGCTGCTGGGGGTGACAAACTCATCTTT.

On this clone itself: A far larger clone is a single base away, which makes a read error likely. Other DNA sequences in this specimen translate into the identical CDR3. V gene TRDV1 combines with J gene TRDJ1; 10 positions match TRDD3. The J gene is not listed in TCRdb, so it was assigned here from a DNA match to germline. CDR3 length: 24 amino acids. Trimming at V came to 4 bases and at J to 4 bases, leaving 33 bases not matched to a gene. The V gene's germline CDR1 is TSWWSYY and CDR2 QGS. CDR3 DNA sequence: TGTGCTCTTGGGGTAAACCATAGGGGGCCCCAACTGGGCTGGGGGATATTAAATCACGATAAACTCATCTTT. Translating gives CALGVNHRGPQLGWGILNHDKLIF.

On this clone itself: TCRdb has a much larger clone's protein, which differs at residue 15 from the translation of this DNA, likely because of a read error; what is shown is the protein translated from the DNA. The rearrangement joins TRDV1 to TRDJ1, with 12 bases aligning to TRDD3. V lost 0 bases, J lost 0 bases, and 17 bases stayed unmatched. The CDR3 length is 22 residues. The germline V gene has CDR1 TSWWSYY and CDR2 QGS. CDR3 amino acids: CALGELGSSRTGGYIDTDKLIF. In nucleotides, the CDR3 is TGTGCTCTTGGGGAACTGGGATCAAGTCGTACTGGGGGATACATCGACACCGATAAACTCATCTTT.

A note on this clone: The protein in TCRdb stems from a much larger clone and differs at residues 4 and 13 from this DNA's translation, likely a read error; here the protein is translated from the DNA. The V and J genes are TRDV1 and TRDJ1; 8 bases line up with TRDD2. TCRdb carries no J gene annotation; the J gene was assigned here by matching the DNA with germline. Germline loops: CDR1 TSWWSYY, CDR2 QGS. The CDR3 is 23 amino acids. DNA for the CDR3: TGTGCTCTTTGGGAATTCCGGCGGCCTTCCTATCGTGCCGGGCTACTCTACACCGATAAACTCATCTTT. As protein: CALWEFRRPSYRAGLLYTDKLIF.

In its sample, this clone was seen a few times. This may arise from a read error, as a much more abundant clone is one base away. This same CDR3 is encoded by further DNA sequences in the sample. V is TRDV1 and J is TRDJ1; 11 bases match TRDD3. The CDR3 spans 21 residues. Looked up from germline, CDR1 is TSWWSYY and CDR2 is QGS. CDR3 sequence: CALGEPERYSTGGYRADKLIF. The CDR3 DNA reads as TGTGCTCTTGGGGAACCCGAAAGATATAGTACTGGGGGATATAGGGCCGACAAACTCATCTTT.

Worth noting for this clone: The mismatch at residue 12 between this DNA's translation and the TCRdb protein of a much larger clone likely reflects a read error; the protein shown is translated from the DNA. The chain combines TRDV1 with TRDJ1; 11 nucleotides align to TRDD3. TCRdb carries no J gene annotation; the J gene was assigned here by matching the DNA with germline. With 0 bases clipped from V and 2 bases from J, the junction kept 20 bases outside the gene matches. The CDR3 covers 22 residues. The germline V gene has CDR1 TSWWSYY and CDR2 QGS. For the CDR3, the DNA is TGTGCTCTTGGGGAACTTCAGATCCTATGGAGAGCTGGGGGATACCTTACCGATAAACTCATCTTT. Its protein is CALGELQILWRAGGYLTDKLIF.

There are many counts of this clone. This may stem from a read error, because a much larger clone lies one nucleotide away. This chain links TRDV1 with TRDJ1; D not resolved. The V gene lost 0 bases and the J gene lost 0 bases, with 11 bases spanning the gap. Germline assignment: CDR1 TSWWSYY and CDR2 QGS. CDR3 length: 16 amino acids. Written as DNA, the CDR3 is TGTGCTCTTGGGGAACTTCGCCACTCGTACACCGATAAACTCATCTTT. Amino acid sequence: CALGELRHSYTDKLIF.